This T cell receptor (beta chain) is from a study of blood T cell repertoires in COVID-19. Overall study: Acute and convalescent COVID-19 specimens originated in the United States, Italy and Spain.

Participants were aged about 18 to 90 years, lived in some 23 US areas, and enrolled virtually. Cohort placement rested on clinical history that participants reported themselves. Generated by immunoSEQ multiplex PCR, the TCRdb table keeps only in-frame clones and is missing some. The table has 320,000 or so clones, roughly 87% seen once. The CDR3 spans 15 residues. V was trimmed by 3 bases and J by 3 bases, leaving 17 bases between them. CDR1 and CDR2 (germline): GTSNPN, SVGIG (reference sequence). V and J are TRBV30 and TRBJ1-2; D is unresolved. The sequence derives from a woman in her twenties or thirties who had recovered from COVID-19. Sequenced sample: PBMCs or T cells enriched from blood (not recorded which). The CDR3 sequence is CAWRHLLGKDYGYTF. CDR3 bases: TGTGCCTGGAGACACCTACTAGGGAAGGACTATGGCTACACCTTC.